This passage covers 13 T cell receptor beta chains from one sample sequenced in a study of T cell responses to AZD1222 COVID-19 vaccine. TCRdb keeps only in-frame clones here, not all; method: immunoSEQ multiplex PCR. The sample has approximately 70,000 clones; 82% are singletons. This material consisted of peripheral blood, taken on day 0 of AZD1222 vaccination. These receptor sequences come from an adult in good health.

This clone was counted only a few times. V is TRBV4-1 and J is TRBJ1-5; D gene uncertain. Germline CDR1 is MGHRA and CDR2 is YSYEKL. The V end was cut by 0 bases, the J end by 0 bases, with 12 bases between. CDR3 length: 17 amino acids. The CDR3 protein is CASSQDLESASNQPQHF. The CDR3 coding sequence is TGCGCCAGCAGCCAAGATCTCGAGTCGGCTAGCAATCAGCCCCAGCATTTT.

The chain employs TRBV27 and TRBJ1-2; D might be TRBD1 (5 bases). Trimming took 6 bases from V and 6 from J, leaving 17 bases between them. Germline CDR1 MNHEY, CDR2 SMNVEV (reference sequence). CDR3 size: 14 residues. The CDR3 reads CASSEGPGGDGYTF. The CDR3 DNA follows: TGTGCCAGCAGCGAAGGTCCGGGAGGGGATGGCTACACCTTC.

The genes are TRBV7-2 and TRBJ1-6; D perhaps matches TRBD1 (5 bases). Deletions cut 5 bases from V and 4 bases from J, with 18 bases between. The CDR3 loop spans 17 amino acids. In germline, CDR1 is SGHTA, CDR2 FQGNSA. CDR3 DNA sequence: TGTGCCAGCAGCCAGGATCCGGGACGGTCTTATAATTCACCCCTCCACTTT. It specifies CASSQDPGRSYNSPLHF.

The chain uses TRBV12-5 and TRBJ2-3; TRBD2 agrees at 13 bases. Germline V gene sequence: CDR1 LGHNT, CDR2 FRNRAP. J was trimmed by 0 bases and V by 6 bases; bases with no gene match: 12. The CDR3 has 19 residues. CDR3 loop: CASGLGQKLAGGSTDTQYF. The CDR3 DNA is TGTGCTAGTGGACTGGGCCAAAAACTAGCGGGGGGGAGCACAGATACGCAGTATTTT.

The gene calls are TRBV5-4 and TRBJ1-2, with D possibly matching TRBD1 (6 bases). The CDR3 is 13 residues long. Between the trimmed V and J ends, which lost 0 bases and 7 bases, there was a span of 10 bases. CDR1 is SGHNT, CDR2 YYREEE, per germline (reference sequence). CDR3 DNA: TGTGCCAGCAGCTTGGAGGGGGGTACTGGCTACACCTTC. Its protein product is CASSLEGGTGYTF.

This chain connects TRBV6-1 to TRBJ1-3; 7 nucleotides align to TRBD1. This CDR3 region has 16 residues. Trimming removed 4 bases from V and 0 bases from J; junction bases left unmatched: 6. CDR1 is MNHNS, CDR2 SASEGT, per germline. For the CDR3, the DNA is TGTGCCAGCAGTGGACAGGGAAGGGGCTCTGGAAACACCATATATTTT. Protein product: CASSGQGRGSGNTIYF.

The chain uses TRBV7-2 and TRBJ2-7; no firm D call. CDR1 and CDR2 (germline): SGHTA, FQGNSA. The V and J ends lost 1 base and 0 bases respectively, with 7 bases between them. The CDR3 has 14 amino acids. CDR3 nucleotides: TGTGCCAGCAGCTTAGGGTGGGGCTCCTACGAGCAGTACTTC. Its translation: CASSLGWGSYEQYF. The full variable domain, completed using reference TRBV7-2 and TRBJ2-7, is GAGVSQSPSNKVTEKGKDVELRCDPISGHTALYWYRQSLGQGLEFLIYFQGNSAPDKSGLPSDRFSAERTGGSVSTLTIQRTQQEDSAVYLCASSLGWGSYEQYFGPGTRLTVT.

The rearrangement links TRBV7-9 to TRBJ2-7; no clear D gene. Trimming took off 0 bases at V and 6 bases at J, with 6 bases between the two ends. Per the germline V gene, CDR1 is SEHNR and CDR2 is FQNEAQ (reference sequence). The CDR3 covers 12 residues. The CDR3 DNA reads TGTGCCAGCAGCTTAGCGCGGCTCGAGCAGTACTTC. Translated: CASSLARLEQYF.

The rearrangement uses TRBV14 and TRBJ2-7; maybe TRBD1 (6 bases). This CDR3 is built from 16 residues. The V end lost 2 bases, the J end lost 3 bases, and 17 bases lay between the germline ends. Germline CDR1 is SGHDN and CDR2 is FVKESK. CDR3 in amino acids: CASSQLRTGPYYEQYF. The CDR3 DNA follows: TGTGCCAGCAGCCAATTGAGAACAGGGCCCTACTACGAGCAGTACTTC.

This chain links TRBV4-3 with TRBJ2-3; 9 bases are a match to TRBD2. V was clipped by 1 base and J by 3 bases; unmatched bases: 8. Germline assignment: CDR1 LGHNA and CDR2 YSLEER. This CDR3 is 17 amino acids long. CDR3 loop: CASSQGVGLAGTDTQYF. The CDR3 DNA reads TGCGCCAGCAGCCAAGGGGTGGGGCTAGCGGGGACAGATACGCAGTATTTT.

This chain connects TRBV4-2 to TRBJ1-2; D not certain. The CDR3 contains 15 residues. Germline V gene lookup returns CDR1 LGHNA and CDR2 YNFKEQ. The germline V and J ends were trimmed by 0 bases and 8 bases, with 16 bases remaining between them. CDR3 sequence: CASSQDRSPTGGYTF. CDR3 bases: TGTGCCAGCAGCCAAGATAGATCCCCCACGGGAGGCTACACCTTC.

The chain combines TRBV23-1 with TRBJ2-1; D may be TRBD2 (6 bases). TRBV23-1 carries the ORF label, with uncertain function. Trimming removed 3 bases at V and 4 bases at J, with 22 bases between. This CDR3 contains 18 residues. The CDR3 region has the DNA TGCGCCAGCAGTCATCCGCGGGGCCCCGGTCACGGTTACAATGAGCAGTTCTTC. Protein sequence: CASSHPRGPGHGYNEQFF.

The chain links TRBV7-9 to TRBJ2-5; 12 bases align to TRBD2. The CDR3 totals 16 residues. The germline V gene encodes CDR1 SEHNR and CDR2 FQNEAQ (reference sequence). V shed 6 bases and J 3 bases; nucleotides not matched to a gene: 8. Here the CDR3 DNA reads TGTGCCAGCAGTCCGTCTAGCGGGGGGGCGGAAGAGACCCAGTACTTC. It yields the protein CASSPSSGGAEETQYF.